This entry lists 18 T cell receptor beta chains sequenced from one sample in a study of graft-versus-host responses after intestinal transplantation (dated by TCRdb to the early 2020s). For these receptors, no antigen is known. The time point tag for this specimen amounts to: cells obtained before transplantation from donor or recipient. The library came from the immunoSEQ multiplex PCR assay. The source is immuneACCESS, and TCRdb retained only in-frame sequences with V and J called. Part of the clones is not carried over; for the studies checked, unresolved V genes explain less than half of this, and the remainder is unexplained. Here the sample has around 90,000 clones; around 93% occur a single time. Clones ranked in the top ten supply roughly 0.2% of the sample. Sequenced material: unstimulated CD4+ T cells sorted from spleen or lymph node cells, taken before transplant. The receptors were sampled from a human donor who was the organ donor for an intestinal transplant.

The J gene is TRBJ2-7, the V gene TRBV9; D possibly corresponds to TRBD1 (5 bases). CDR1 is SGDLS and CDR2 is YYNGEE in the germline V gene. The CDR3 length is 13 residues. Deletions cut 7 bases from V and 3 bases from J, with 14 bases between. The CDR3 reads CASAQGGGYEQYF. The CDR3 DNA is TGTGCCAGCGCCCAGGGTGGCGGCTACGAGCAGTACTTC.

The rearrangement uses TRBV6-6 and TRBJ2-7; D might be TRBD2 (5 bases). From germline, CDR1 is MNHNY and CDR2 SVGAGI (reference sequence). The CDR3 runs 13 residues. V was shortened by 8 bases and J by 1 base, with 12 bases between the two germline ends. The CDR3 spells CASERSGSYEQYF. The CDR3 coding sequence is TGTGCCAGCGAGCGGAGCGGTTCCTACGAGCAGTACTTC.

This clone has just a few counts. The V and J genes are TRBV19 and TRBJ1-6; D ambiguous. Looked up from germline, CDR1 is LNHDA and CDR2 is SQIVND (reference sequence). Between the trimmed V and J ends, which lost 1 base and 7 bases, there was a span of 17 bases. CDR3 size: 17 residues. This CDR3 reads CASSIAASRMGNSPLHF. The CDR3 DNA is TGTGCCAGTAGTATAGCCGCCTCCCGGATGGGGAATTCACCCCTCCACTTT.

The chain has TRBV2 and TRBJ2-5; D ambiguous. V lost 4 bases, J lost 5 bases, and 5 bases lay in between. The CDR3 contains 11 residues. The germline V gene has CDR1 SNHLY and CDR2 FYNNEI. CDR3 bases: TGTGCCAGCAGTGCTTTCGAGACCCAGTACTTC. It specifies CASSAFETQYF. Full variable domain (missing parts from reference TRBV2 and TRBJ2-5): EPEVTQTPSHQVTQMGQEVILRCVPISNHLYFYWYRQILGQKVEFLVSFYNNEISEKSEIFDDQFSVERPDGSNFTLKIRSTKLEDSAMYFCASSAFETQYFGPGTRLLVL.

The rearrangement joins TRBV2 to TRBJ2-1, with 9 bases lining up with TRBD2. The CDR3 consists of 15 residues. Germline CDR1 is SNHLY and CDR2 is FYNNEI. V lost 2 bases to trimming and J lost 4 bases; unmatched junction nucleotides: 3. The CDR3 DNA is TGTGCCAGCAGTGAACAGCGGGGGGCTTACAATGAGCAGTTCTTC. Translating gives CASSEQRGAYNEQFF.

The chain uses TRBV4-1 and TRBJ2-3; 15 positions agree with TRBD2. The V segment lost 3 bases and the J segment 2 bases; nucleotides outside the gene matches: 3. CDR1 is MGHRA and CDR2 is YSYEKL in the germline V gene. CDR3 length: 17 amino acids. Here the CDR3 DNA reads TGCGCCAGCAGCCAGGGGACTAGCGGGGGGACCACAGATACGCAGTATTTT. Translated, it gives CASSQGTSGGTTDTQYF.

The table lists this clone with a count of one. J is TRBJ1-2 and V is TRBV14; 7 bases line up with TRBD1. The CDR3 is made up of 13 amino acids. V dropped 2 bases and J dropped 8; count of bases not matched to a gene: 5. CDR1 and CDR2 (germline): SGHDN, FVKESK. CDR3: CASSQQTGYGYTF. DNA for the CDR3: TGTGCCAGCAGCCAACAGACAGGGTACGGCTACACCTTC.

The chain links TRBV15 to TRBJ1-2; 9 bases fit TRBD1. The CDR3 is made up of 15 amino acids. Germline V CDR1 and CDR2: LNHNV, YYDKDF (reference sequence). V was clipped by 0 bases and J by 7 bases; unmatched bases: 6. CDR3 loop: CATSRDLGQGSGYTF. CDR3 nucleotides: TGTGCCACCAGCAGAGATTTAGGACAGGGGAGTGGCTACACCTTC. The full variable domain, its missing parts supplied by reference TRBV15 and TRBJ1-2, is DAMVIQNPRYQVTQFGKPVTLSCSQTLNHNVMYWYQQKSSQAPKLLFHYYDKDFNNEADTPDNFQSRRPNTSFCFLDIRSPGLGDTAMYLCATSRDLGQGSGYTFGSGTRLTVV.

The chain combines TRBV5-1 with TRBJ1-6; D ambiguous. The CDR3 spans 13 residues. The germline V gene has CDR1 SGHRS and CDR2 YFSETQ. With 0 bases removed from V and 7 bases from J, the gap between germline ends came to 5 bases. The CDR3 spells CASSLDLNSPLHF. DNA for the CDR3: TGCGCCAGCAGCTTGGATCTGAATTCACCCCTCCACTTT.

The chain is built from TRBV28 and TRBJ2-7; perhaps TRBD1 as D (6 bases). Trimming removed 3 bases at V and 4 bases at J, with 13 bases between. Germline CDR1 reads MDHEN; CDR2 reads SYDVKM. This CDR3 is 14 amino acids long. CDR3 sequence (DNA): TGTGCCAGCAGTTTTCGACAGGCCAGATACGAGCAGTACTTC. Encoded protein: CASSFRQARYEQYF.

The chain has TRBV7-2 and TRBJ1-2, with 8 nucleotides matching TRBD1. V lost 3 bases to trimming and J lost 4 bases; unmatched junction nucleotides: 16. Germline assignment: CDR1 SGHTA and CDR2 FQGNSA. This CDR3 has 18 residues. In nucleotides, the CDR3 is TGTGCCAGCAGCTTGGACCAGGGGACAGGATTATTACTCTATGGCTACACCTTC. It yields the protein CASSLDQGTGLLLYGYTF.

The chain uses TRBV10-1 and TRBJ1-5, with TRBD1 matching 8 bases. Trimming took 6 bases from V and 3 from J; bases not matched to a gene: 10. CDR3 size: 16 residues. Germline V CDR1 and CDR2: WNHNN, SYGVQD (reference sequence). The chain's CDR3 is CASSSAGTGINQPQHF. The CDR3 nucleotides are TGCGCCAGCAGCTCTGCCGGGACAGGAATCAATCAGCCCCAGCATTTT.

V gene TRBV11-1 combines with J gene TRBJ1-1; D is ambiguous. The V and J ends lost 5 bases and 5 bases respectively, with 12 bases between them. Germline-derived CDR1 and CDR2 are SGHAT and FQDESV (reference sequence). The CDR3 runs to 13 residues. The CDR3 nucleotides read TGTGCCAGCAGCACCAACTTAGGGACTGAAGCTTTCTTT. The encoded protein is CASSTNLGTEAFF.

The chain couples TRBV9 to TRBJ1-4; 9 nucleotides agree with TRBD1. Trimming cost V 0 bases and J 1 base; bases outside gene matches: 10. This CDR3 spans 19 amino acids. The germline V gene encodes CDR1 SGDLS and CDR2 YYNGEE. The CDR3 loop is CASSVEPGQGPLTNEKLFF. As DNA, the CDR3 is TGTGCCAGCAGCGTAGAGCCGGGACAGGGTCCGTTAACTAATGAAAAACTGTTTTTT. The full variable domain, in which reference TRBV9 and TRBJ1-4 provide the parts outside the CDR3, is DSGVTQTPKHLITATGQRVTLRCSPRSGDLSVYWYQQSLDQGLQFLIQYYNGEERAKGNILERFSAQQFPDLHSELNLSSLELGDSALYFCASSVEPGQGPLTNEKLFFGSGTQLSVL.

This rearrangement joins TRBV29-1 to TRBJ1-2; perhaps TRBD1 as D (6 bases). Trimming took off 4 bases at V and 4 bases at J, with 10 bases between the two ends. Germline assignment: CDR1 SQVTM and CDR2 ANQGSEA. CDR3 size: 12 residues. CDR3 DNA sequence: TGCAGCGTTGGTGGGGGCGGCTATGGCTACACCTTC. Translated, it gives CSVGGGGYGYTF.

V usage is TRBV7-2 and J usage is TRBJ2-7; the match to TRBD2 covers 9 bases. Germline values: CDR1 SGHTA, CDR2 FQGNSA. The V gene end was trimmed by 8 bases and the J gene end by 3 bases; junction bases not matched to a gene: 5. There are 13 residues in the CDR3. In DNA, the CDR3 is TGTGCCAGCGGGAGCGGGGGGAACTACGAGCAGTACTTC. This sequence encodes CASGSGGNYEQYF.

This chain connects TRBV20-1 to TRBJ2-7; no clear D gene. Germline V gene sequence: CDR1 DFQATT, CDR2 SNEGSKA (reference sequence). This CDR3 is built from 11 residues. Trimming cost V 6 bases and J 5 bases, with 11 bases left between them. Here the CDR3 DNA reads TGCAGTGCCCAGCCCAAGAACGAGCAGTACTTC. Translating it yields CSAQPKNEQYF.

This clone showed up just once. The V and J genes are TRBV9 and TRBJ1-1; D may be TRBD1 (5 bases). The V end was cut by 6 bases, the J end by 1 base, with 16 bases between. The CDR3 has 15 residues. Germline values: CDR1 SGDLS, CDR2 YYNGEE. The CDR3 loop is CASKGAGNANTEAFF. CDR3 DNA sequence: TGTGCCAGCAAAGGGGCAGGGAATGCGAACACTGAAGCTTTCTTT.